This record concerns one T cell receptor (beta chain) sequence. These data originate in a study of blood T cell repertoires in COVID-19. On the study more broadly: Collection of acute and convalescent COVID-19 samples took place in the United States, Italy and Spain.

Under the authors' procedure: Amplifying reference gene primers gave estimates of nucleated cell counts. Produced via immunoSEQ multiplex PCR; TCRdb's table is partial and in-frame only. That table gives V, J and clone size, and the DNA gave D and trimming. Of approximately 260,000 clones in the sample, around four fifths are singletons; the top ten hold about 4.3%. Germline CDR1 is LGHDT and CDR2 is YNNKEL (reference sequence). The CDR3 loop spans 13 amino acids. J gave up 6 bases and V 3 bases, and 4 bases lay outside the gene matches. The sequenced material came from peripheral blood. This TCR was recovered from a man between 60 and 75 years old who had recovered from COVID-19. This chain joins TRBV3-1 (or the pseudogene TRBV3-2) and TRBJ1-1, with 7 nucleotides matching TRBD1. The CDR3 DNA is TGTGCCAGCAGCCAGGGGACAGTCTCTGAAGCTTTCTTT. Its translation is CASSQGTVSEAFF.